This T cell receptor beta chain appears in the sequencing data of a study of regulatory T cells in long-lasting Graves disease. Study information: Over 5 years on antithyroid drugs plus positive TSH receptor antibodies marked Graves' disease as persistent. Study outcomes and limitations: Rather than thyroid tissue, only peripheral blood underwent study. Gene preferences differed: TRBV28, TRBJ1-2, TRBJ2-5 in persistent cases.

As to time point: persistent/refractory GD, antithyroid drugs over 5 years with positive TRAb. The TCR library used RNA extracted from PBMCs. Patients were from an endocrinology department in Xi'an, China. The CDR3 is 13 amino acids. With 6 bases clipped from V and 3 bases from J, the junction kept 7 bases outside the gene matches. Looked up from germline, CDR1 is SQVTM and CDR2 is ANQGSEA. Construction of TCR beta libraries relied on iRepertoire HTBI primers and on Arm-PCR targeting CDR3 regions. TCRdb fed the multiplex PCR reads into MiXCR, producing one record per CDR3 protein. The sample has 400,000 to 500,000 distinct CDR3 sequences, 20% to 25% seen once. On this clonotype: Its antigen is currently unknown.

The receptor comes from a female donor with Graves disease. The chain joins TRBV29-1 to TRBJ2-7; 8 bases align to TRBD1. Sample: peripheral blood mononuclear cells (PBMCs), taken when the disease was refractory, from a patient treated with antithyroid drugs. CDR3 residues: CSVTTGAGYEQYF. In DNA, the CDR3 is TGCAGCGTAACGACAGGGGCTGGCTACGAGCAGTACTTC.